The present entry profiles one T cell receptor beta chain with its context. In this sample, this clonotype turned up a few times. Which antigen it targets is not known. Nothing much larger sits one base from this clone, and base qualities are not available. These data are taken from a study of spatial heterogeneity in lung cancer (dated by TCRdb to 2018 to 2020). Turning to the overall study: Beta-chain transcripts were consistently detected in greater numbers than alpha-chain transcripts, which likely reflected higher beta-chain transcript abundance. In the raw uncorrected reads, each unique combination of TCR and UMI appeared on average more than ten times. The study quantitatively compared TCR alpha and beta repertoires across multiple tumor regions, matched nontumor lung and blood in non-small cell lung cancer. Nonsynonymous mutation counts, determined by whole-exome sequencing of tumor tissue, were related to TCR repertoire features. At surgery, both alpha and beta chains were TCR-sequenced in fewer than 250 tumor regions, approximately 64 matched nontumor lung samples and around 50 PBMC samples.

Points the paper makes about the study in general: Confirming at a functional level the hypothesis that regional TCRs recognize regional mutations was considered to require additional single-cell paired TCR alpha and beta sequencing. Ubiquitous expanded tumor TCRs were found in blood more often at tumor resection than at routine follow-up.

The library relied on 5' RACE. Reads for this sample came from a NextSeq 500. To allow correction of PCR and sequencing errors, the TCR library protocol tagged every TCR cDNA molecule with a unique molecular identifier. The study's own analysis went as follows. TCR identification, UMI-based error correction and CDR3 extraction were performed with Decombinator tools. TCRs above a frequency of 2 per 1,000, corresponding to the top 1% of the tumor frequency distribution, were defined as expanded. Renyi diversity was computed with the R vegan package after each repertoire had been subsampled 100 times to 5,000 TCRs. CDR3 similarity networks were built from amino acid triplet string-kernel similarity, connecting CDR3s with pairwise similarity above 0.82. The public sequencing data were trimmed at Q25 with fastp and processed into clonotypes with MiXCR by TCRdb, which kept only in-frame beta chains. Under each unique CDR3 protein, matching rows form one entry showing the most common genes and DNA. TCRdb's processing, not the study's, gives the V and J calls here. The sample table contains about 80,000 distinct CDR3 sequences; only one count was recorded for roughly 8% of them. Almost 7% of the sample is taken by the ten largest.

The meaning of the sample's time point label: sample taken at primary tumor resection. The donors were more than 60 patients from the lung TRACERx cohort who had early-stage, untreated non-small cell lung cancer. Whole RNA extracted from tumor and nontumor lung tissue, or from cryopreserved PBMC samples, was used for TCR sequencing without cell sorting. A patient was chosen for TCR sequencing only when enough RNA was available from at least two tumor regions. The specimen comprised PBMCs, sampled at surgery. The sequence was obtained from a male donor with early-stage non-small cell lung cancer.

The CDR3 sequence is CASSFEAGVGETQYF. In nucleotide form, the sequence is TGCGCCAGCAGCTTTGAAGCGGGAGTAGGAGAGACCCAGTACTTC. The chain uses TRBV5-1 and TRBJ2-5, with 8 bases matching TRBD2. Including cysteine and phenylalanine, the CDR3 has 15 amino acids. Kept here is only the CDR3 DNA, which spans 45 bases and is read in frame from base 1. The CDR1 and CDR2 encoded by the germline V gene are SGHRS and YFSETQ. V trim: 2 bases; J trim: 4 bases; unmatched bases: 7.